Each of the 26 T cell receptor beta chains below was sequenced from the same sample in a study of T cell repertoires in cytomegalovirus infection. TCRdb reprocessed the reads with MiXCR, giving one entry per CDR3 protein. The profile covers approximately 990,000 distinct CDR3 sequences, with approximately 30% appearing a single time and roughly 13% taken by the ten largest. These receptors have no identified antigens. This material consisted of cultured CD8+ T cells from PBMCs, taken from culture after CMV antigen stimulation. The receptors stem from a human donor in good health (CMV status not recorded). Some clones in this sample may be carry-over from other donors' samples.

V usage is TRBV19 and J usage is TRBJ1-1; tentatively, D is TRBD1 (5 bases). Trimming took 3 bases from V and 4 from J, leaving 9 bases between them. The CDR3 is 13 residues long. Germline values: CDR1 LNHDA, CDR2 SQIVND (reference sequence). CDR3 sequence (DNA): TGTGCCAGTAGTATTGGCAGGGCCACTGAAGCTTTCTTT. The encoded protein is CASSIGRATEAFF. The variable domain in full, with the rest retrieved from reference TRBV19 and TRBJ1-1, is DGGITQSPKYLFRKEGQNVTLSCEQNLNHDAMYWYRQDPGQGLRLIYYSQIVNDFQKGDIAEGYSVSREKKESFPLTVTSAQKNPTAFYLCASSIGRATEAFFGQGTRLTVV.

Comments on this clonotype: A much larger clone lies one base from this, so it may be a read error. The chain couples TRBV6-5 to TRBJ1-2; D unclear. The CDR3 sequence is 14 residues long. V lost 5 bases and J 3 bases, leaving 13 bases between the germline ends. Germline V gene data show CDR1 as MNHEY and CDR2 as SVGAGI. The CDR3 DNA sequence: TGTGCCAGCAGTCCCCTGGACGGCTACTATGGCTACACCTTC. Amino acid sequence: CASSPLDGYYGYTF.

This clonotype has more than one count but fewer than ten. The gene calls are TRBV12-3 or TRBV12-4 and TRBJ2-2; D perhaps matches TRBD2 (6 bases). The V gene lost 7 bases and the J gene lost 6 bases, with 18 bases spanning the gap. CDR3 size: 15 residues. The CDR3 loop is CASTGGTVGSGELFF. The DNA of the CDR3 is TGTGCCAGCACCGGGGGAACAGTTGGATCCGGGGAGCTGTTTTTT.

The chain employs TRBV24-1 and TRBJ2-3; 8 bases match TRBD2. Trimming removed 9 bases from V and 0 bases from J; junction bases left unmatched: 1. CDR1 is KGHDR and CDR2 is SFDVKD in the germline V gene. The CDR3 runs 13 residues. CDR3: CATRGGSTDTQYF. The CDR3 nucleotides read TGTGCCACCCGGGGGGGCAGCACAGATACGCAGTATTTT.

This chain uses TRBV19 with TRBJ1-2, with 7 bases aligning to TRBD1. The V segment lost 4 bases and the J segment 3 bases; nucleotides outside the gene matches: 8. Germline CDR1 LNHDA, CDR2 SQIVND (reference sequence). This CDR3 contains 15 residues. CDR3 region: CASSTITGVDYGYTF. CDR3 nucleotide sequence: TGTGCCAGTAGTACGATAACAGGGGTCGACTATGGCTACACCTTC.

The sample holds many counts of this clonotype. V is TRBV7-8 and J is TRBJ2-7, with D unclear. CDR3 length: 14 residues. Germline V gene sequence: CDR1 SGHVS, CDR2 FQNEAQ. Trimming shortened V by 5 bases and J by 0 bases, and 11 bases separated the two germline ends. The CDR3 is CASSPPGYSYEQYV. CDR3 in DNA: TGTGCCAGCAGCCCCCCGGGCTACTCCTACGAGCAGTACGTC.

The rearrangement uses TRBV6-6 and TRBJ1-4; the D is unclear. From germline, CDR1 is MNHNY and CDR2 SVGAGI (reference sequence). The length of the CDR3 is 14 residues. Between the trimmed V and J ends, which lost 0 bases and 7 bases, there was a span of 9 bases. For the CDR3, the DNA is TGTGCCAGCAGTTACTCGTATGGTGCTGAAAAACTGTTTTTT. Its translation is CASSYSYGAEKLFF.

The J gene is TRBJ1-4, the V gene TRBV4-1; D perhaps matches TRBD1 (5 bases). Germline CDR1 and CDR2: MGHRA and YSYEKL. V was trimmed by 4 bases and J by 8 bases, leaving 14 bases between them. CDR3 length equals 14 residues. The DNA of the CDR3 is TGCGCCAGCAGCCTGGGGGATGGGCACGAAAAACTGTTTTTT. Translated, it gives CASSLGDGHEKLFF.

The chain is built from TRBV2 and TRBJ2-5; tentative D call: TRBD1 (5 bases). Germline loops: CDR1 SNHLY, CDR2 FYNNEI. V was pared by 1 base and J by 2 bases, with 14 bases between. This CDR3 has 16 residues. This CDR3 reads CASSEDRPRFQETQYF. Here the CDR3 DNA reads TGTGCCAGCAGTGAAGACAGGCCGAGGTTTCAAGAGACCCAGTACTTC. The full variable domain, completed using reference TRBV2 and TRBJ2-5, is EPEVTQTPSHQVTQMGQEVILRCVPISNHLYFYWYRQILGQKVEFLVSFYNNEISEKSEIFDDQFSVERPDGSNFTLKIRSTKLEDSAMYFCASSEDRPRFQETQYFGPGTRLLVL.

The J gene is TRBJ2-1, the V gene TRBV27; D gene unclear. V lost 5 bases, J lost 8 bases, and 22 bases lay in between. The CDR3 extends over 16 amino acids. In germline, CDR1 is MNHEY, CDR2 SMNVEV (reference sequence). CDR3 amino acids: CASSPIPRNFGDEQFF. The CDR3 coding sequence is TGTGCCAGCAGTCCCATACCCCGAAACTTTGGCGATGAGCAGTTCTTC.

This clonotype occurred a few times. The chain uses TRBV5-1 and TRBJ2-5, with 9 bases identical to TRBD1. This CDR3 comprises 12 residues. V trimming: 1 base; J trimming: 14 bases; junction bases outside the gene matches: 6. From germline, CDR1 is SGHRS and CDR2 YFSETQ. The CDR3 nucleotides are TGCGCCAGCAGCTTGCCGGGACAGGGCCACTACTTC. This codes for CASSLPGQGHYF. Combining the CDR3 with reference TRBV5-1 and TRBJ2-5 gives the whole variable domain KAGVTQTPRYLIKTRGQQVTLSCSPISGHRSVSWYQQTPGQGLQFLFEYFSETQRNKGNFPGRFSGRQFSNSRSEMNVSTLELGDSALYLCASSLPGQGHYFGPGTRLLVL.

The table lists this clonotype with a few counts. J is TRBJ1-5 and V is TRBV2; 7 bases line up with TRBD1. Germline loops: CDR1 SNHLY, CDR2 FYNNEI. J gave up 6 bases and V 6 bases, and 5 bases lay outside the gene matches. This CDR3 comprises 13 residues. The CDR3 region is CASRTGSGQPQHF. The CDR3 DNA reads TGTGCCAGCAGGACAGGGTCGGGTCAGCCCCAGCATTTT.

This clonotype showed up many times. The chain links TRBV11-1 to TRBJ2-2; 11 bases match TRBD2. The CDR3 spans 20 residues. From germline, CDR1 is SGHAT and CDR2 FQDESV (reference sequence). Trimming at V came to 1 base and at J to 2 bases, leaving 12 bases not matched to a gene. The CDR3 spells CASSLVSYSGGARNTGELFF. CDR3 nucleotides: TGTGCCAGCAGCTTAGTATCCTATAGCGGGGGGGCCCGAAACACCGGGGAGCTGTTTTTT.

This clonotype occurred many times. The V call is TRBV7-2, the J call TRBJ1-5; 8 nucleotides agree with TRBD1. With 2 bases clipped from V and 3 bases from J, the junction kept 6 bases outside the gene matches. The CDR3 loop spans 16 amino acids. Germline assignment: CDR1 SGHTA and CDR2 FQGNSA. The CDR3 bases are TGTGCCAGCAGCTTAATTAGGACAGGGAACAATCAGCCCCAGCATTTT. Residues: CASSLIRTGNNQPQHF.

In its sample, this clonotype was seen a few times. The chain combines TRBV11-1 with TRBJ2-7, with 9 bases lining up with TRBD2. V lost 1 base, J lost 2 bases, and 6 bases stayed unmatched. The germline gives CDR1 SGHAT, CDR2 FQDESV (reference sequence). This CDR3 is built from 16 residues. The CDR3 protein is CASSLDPSGAPYEQYF. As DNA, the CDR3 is TGTGCCAGCAGCTTAGACCCTAGCGGGGCTCCCTACGAGCAGTACTTC.

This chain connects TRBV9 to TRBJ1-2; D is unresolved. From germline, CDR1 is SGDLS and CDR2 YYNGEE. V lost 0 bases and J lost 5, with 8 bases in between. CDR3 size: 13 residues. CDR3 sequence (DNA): TGTGCCAGCAGCGTAGCCACACTGTATGGCTACACCTTC. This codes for CASSVATLYGYTF. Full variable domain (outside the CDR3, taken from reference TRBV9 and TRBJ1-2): DSGVTQTPKHLITATGQRVTLRCSPRSGDLSVYWYQQSLDQGLQFLIQYYNGEERAKGNILERFSAQQFPDLHSELNLSSLELGDSALYFCASSVATLYGYTFGSGTRLTVV.

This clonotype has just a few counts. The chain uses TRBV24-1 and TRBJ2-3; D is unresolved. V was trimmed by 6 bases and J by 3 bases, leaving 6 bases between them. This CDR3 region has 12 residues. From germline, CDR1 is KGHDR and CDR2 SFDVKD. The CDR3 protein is CATSRSTDTQYF. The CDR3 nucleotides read TGTGCCACCAGTCGGAGTACAGATACGCAGTATTTT.

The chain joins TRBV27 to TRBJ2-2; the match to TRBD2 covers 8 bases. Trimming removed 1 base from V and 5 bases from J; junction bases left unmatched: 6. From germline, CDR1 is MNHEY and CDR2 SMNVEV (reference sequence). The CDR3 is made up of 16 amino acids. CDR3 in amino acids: CASSLWGGGRTGELFF. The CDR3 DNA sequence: TGTGCCAGCAGTTTATGGGGCGGGGGGCGGACCGGGGAGCTGTTTTTT.

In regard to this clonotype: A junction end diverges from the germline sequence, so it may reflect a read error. Here the CDR3 DNA reads TGTGCCAACAGCTTCGGGGTAGAGCAGTTCTTC. Translating gives CANSFGVEQFF. This chain links TRBV7-2 with TRBJ2-1; D possibly corresponds to TRBD2 (5 bases). The CDR3 has 11 amino acids. CDR1 and CDR2 (germline): SGHTA, FQGNSA.

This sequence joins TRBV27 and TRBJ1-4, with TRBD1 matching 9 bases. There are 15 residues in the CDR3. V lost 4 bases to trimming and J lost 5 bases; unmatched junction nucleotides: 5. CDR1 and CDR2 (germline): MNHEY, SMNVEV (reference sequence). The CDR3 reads CASSSDRGLNEKLFF. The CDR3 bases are TGTGCCAGCAGTTCGGACAGGGGCCTGAATGAAAAACTGTTTTTT.

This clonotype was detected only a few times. CDR3 bases: TGTGCCAGCAGCCTTAACGAGCGGGGTATGAATGAGCAGTTCTTC. Its protein is CASSLNERGMNEQFF. The chain has TRBV12-3 or TRBV12-4 and TRBJ2-1; 7 bases are shared with TRBD2. The CDR3 is 15 residues long. V trimming: 6 bases; J trimming: 7 bases; junction bases outside the gene matches: 12.

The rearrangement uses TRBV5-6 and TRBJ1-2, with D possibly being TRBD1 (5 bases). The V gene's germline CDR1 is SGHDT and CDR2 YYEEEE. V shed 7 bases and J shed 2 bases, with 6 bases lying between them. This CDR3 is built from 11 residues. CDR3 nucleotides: TGTGCCAGCGACAGAAACTATGGCTACACCTTC. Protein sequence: CASDRNYGYTF.

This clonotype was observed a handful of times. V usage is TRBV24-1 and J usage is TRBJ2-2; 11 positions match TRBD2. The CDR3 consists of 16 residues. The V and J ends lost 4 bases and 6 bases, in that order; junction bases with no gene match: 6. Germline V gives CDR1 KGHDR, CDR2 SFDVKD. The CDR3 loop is CATSEHGLAGPGELFF. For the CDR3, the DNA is TGTGCCACCAGTGAACACGGACTAGCGGGCCCCGGGGAGCTGTTTTTT.

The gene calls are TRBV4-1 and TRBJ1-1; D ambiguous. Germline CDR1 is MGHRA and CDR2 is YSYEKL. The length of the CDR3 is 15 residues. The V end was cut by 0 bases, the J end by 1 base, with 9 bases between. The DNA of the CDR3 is TGCGCCAGCAGCCAAGAATACTCGTCGAACACTGAAGCTTTCTTT. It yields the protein CASSQEYSSNTEAFF.

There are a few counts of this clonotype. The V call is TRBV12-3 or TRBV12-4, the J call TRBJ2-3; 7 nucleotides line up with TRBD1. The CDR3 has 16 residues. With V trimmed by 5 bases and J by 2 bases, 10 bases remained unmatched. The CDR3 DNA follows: TGTGCCAGCAGTATCACCGGGACAGAACCCACAGATACGCAGTATTTT. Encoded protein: CASSITGTEPTDTQYF.

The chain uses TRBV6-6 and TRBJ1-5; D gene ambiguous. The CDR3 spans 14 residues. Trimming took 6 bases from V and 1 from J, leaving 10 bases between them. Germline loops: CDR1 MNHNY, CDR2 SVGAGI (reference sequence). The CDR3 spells CASSWTMSNQPQHF. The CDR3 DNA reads TGTGCCAGCAGCTGGACCATGAGCAATCAGCCCCAGCATTTT.